This T cell receptor beta chain was found in a study of shared clonotypes between healthy human individuals. Turning to the study itself: A donor's plate count was three for CD4 naive and three for CD4 memory; CD8 naive had two and CD8 memory one.

All participating donors were Caucasian adults from Nashville, Tennessee. CDR1 and CDR2 from the germline V gene are SGHRS and YFSETQ. CDR3 length equals 15 residues. The germline V and J ends were trimmed by 0 bases and 0 bases, with 7 bases remaining between them. Method: immunoSEQ multiplex PCR; TCRdb's copy keeps in-frame clones and lacks some. Among approximately 530,000 clones listed, 90% to 97% were seen once. What was sequenced was naive CD4+ T cells sorted from blood. Subset in this sample: CD45RA+ positively selected. The sequence was collected from a woman aged 25 to 45 in good health. The genes are TRBV5-1 and TRBJ1-3; D is unclear. CDR3 DNA: TGCGCCAGCAGCTTGGAAAAGAACTCTGGAAACACCATATATTTT. Protein sequence: CASSLEKNSGNTIYF.